This TCR beta chain was sequenced during a study of CD8 T cells in ankylosing spondylitis. Findings of the study overall: Within matched ankylosing spondylitis synovial fluid, disease-linked clones were reportedly significantly enriched. Within ankylosing spondylitis blood, a TCR beta motif made up of several highly homologous variants appeared to be characteristic. Several of the motif variants were reported before in synovial fluid and blood from reactive arthritis.

Remarks on this clonotype: Its antigen is unidentified.

MiXCR was run by TCRdb on the 5' RACE reads, yielding one entry per CDR3 protein. Seen here are about 480,000 distinct CDR3 sequences, under 20% observed once, and the top ten hold around 0.92%. This CDR3 comprises 14 residues. Trimming shortened V by 6 bases and J by 2 bases, and 13 bases separated the two germline ends. The chain is built from TRBV12-3 or TRBV12-4 and TRBJ1-1; D is possibly TRBD1 (5 bases). The sequencing sample was made of blood, either unsorted or a sorted T cell fraction (not recorded which). The clonotype comes from a male donor with ankylosing spondylitis. In DNA, the CDR3 is TGTGCCAGCAGATTGACAGTGGCAAACACTGAAGCTTTCTTT. This sequence encodes CASRLTVANTEAFF.